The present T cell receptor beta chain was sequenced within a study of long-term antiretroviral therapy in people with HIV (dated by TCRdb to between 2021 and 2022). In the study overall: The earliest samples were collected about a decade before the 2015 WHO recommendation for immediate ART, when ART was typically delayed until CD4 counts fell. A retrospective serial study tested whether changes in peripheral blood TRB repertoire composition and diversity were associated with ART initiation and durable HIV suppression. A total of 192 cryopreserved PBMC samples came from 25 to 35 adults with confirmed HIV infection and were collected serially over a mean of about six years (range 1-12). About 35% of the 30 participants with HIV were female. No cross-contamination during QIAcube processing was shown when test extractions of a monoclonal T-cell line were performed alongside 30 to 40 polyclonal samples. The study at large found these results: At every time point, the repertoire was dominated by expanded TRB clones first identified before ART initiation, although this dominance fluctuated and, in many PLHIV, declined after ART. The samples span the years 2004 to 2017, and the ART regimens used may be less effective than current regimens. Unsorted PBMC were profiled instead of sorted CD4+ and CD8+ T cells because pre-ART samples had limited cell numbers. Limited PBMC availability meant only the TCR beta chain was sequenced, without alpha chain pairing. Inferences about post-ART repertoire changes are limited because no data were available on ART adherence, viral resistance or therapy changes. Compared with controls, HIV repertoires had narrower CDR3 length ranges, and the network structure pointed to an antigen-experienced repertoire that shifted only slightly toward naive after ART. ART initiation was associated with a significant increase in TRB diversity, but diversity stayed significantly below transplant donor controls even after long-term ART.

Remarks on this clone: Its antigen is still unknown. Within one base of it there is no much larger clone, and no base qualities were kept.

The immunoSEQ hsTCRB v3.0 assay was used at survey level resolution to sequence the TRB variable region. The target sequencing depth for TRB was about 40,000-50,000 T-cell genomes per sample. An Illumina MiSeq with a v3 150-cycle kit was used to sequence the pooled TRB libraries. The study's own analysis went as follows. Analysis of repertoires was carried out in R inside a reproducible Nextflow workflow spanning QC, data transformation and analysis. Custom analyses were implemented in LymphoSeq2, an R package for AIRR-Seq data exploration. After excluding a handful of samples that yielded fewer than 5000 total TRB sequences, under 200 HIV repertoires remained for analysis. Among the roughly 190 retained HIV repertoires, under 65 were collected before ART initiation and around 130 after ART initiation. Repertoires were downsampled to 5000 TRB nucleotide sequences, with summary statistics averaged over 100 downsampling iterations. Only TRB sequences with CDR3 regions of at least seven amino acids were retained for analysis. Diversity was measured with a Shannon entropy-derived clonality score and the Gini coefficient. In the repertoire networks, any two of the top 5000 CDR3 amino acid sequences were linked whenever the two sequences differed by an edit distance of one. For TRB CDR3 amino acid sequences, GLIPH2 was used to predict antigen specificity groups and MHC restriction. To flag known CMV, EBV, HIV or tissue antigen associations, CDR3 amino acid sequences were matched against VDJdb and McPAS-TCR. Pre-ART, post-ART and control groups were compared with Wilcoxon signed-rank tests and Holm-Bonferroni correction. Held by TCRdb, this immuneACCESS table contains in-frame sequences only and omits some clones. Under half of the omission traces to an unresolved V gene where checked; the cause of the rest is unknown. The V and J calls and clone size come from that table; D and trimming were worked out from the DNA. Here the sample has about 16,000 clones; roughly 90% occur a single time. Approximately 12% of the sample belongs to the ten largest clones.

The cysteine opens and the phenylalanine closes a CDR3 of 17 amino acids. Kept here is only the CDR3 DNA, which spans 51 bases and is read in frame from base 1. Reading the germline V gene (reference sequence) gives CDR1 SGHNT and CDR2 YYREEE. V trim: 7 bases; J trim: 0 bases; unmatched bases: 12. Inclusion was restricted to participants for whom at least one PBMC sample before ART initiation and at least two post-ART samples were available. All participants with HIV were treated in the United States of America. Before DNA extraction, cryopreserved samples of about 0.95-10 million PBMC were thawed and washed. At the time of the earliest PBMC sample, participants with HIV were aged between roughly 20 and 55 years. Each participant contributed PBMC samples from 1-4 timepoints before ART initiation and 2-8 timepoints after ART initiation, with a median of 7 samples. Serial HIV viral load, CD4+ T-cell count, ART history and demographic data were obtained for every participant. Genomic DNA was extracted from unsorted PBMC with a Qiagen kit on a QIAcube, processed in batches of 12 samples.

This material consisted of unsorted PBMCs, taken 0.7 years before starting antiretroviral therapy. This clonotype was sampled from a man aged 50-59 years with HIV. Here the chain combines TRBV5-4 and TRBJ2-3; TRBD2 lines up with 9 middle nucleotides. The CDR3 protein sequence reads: CASGPGDSGGSTDTQYF. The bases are TGTGCCAGCGGCCCCGGTGATAGCGGGGGAAGCACAGATACGCAGTATTTT. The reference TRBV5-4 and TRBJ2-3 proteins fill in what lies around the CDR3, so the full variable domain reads ETGVTQSPTHLIKTRGQQVTLRCSSQSGHNTVSWYQQALGQGPQFIFQYYREEENGRGNFPPRFSGLQFPNYSSELNVNALELDDSALYLCASGPGDSGGSTDTQYFGPGTRLTVL.